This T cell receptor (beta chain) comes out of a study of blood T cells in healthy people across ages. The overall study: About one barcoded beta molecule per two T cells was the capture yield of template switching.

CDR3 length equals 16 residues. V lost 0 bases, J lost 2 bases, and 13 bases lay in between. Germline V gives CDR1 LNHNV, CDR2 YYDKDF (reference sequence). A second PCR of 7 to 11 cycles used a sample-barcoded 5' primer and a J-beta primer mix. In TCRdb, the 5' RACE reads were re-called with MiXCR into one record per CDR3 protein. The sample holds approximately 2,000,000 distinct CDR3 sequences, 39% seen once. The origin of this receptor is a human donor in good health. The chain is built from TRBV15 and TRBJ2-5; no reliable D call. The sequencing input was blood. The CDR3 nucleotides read TGTGCCACCAGCAGAGACCCCACGACACTTCAAGAGACCCAGTACTTC. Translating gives CATSRDPTTLQETQYF.